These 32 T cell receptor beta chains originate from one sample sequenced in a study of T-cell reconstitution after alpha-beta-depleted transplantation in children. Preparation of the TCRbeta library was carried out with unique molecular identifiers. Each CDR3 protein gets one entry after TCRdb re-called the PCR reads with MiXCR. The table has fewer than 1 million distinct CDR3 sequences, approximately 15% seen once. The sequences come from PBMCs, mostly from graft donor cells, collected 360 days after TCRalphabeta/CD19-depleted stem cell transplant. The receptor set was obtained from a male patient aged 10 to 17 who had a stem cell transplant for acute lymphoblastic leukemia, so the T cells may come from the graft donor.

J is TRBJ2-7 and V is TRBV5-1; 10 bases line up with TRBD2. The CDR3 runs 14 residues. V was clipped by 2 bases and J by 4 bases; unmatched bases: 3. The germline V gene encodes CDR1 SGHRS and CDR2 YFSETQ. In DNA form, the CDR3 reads TGCGCCAGCAGCTTTACTAGCGGGACTTACGAGCAGTACTTC. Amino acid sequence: CASSFTSGTYEQYF.

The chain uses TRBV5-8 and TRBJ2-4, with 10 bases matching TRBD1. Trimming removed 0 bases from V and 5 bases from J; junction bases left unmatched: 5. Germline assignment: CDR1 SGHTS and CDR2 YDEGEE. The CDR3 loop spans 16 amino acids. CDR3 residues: CASSLGKGTGENIQYF. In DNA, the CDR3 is TGTGCCAGCAGCTTGGGAAAGGGGACAGGGGAAAACATTCAGTACTTC.

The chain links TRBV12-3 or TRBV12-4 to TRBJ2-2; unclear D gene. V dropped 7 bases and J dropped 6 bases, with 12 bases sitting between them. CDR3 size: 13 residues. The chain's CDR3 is CASTRTRSGELFF. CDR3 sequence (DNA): TGTGCCAGCACACGCACGAGATCCGGGGAGCTGTTTTTT.

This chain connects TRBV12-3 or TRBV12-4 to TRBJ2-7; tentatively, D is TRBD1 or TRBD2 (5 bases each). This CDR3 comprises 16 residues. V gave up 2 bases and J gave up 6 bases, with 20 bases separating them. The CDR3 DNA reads TGTGCCAGCAGTTTATTGAGTAGGGGAGCTGTTACCGAGCAGTACTTC. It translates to CASSLLSRGAVTEQYF.

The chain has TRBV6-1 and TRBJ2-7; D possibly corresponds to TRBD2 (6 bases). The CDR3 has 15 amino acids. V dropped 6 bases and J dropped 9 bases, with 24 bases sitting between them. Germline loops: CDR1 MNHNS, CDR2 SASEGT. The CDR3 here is CASRSGSGRAIRQYF. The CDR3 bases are TGTGCCAGCAGATCTGGTAGCGGAAGAGCGATCCGGCAGTACTTC.

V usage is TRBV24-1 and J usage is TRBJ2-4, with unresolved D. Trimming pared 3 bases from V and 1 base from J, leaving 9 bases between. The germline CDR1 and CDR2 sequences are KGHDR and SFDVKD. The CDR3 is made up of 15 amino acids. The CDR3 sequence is CATSDPTKAKNIQYF. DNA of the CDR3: TGTGCCACCAGTGATCCCACTAAGGCCAAAAACATTCAGTACTTC.

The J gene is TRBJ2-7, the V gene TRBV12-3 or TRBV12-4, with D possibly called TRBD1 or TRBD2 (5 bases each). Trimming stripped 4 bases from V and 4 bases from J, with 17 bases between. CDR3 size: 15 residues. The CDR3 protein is CASSYRDRNPYEQYF. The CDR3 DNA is TGTGCCAGCAGTTATCGGGACCGCAATCCGTACGAGCAGTACTTC.

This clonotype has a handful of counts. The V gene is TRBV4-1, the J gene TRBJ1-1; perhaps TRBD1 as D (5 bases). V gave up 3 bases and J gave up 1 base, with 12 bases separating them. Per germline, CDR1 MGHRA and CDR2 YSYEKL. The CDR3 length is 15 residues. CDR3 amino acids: CASSHPQGGNTEAFF. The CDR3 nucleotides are TGCGCCAGCAGCCACCCTCAGGGAGGGAACACTGAAGCTTTCTTT.

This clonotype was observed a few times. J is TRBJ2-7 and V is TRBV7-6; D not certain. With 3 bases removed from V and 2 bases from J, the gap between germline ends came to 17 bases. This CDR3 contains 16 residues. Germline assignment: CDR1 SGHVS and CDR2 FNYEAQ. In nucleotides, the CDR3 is TGTGCCAGCAGCTTTTTAGGCGCGGCAGAGGCCTACGAGCAGTACTTC. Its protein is CASSFLGAAEAYEQYF.

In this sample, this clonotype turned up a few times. CDR3 DNA: TGCGCCAGCAGCCAAGAGGAGGGACGGGACACTGAAGCTTTCTTT. This translates into CASSQEEGRDTEAFF. The rearrangement uses TRBV4-1 and TRBJ1-1; D might be TRBD1 (5 bases). Trimming removed 0 bases from V and 3 bases from J, with 11 bases in between. The CDR3 runs to 15 residues. Germline V gene data show CDR1 as MGHRA and CDR2 as YSYEKL.

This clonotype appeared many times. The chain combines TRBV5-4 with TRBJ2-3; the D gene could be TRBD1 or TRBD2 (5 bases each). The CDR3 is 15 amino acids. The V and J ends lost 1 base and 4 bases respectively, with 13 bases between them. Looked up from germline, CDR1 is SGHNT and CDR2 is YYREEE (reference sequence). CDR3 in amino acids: CASSLLGLASDTQYF. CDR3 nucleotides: TGTGCCAGCAGCTTGTTGGGGCTAGCTTCAGATACGCAGTATTTT.

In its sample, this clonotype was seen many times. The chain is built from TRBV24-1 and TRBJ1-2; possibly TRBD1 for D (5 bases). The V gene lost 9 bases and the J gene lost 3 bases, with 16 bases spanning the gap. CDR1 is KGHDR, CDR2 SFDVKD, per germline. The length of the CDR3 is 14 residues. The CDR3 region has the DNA TGTGCCACCGCGAGGGGCTTCGGAGACTATGGCTACACCTTC. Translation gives CATARGFGDYGYTF.

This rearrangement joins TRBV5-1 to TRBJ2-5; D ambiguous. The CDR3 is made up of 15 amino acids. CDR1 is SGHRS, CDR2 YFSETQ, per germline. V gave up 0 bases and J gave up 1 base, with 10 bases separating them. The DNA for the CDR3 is TGCGCCAGCAGCTTGGCCCTAGTGTTCCAAGAGACCCAGTACTTC. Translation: CASSLALVFQETQYF.

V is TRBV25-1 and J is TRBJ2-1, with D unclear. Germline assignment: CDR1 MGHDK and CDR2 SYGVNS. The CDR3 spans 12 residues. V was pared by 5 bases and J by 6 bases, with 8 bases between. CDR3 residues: CASSLWANEQFF. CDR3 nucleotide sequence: TGTGCCAGCAGTCTCTGGGCCAATGAGCAGTTCTTC.

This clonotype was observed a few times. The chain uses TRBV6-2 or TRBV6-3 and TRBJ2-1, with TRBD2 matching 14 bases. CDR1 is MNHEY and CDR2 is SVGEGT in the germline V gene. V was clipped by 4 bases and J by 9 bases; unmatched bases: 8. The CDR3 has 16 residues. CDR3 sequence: CASSFRLAGGPLEQFF. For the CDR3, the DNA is TGTGCCAGCAGTTTCAGACTAGCGGGAGGGCCTCTTGAGCAGTTCTTC.

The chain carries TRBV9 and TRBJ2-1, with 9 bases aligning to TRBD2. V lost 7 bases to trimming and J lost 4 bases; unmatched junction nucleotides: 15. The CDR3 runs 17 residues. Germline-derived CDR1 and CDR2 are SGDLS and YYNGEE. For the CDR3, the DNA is TGTGCCAGCGCACGGTCCCTACTAGCGGGCGGATACAATGAGCAGTTCTTC. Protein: CASARSLLAGGYNEQFF. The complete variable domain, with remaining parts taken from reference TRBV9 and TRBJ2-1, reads DSGVTQTPKHLITATGQRVTLRCSPRSGDLSVYWYQQSLDQGLQFLIQYYNGEERAKGNILERFSAQQFPDLHSELNLSSLELGDSALYFCASARSLLAGGYNEQFFGPGTRLTVL.

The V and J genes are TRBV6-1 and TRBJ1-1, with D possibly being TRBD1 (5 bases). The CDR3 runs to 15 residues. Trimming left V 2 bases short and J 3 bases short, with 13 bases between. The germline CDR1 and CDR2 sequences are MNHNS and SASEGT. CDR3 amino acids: CASSEKAGWDTEAFF. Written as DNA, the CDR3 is TGTGCCAGCAGTGAAAAGGCAGGGTGGGACACTGAAGCTTTCTTT.

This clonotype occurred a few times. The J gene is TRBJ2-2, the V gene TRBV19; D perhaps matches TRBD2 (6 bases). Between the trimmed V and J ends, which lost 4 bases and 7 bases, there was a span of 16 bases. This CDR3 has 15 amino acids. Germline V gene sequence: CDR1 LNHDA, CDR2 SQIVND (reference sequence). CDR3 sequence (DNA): TGTGCCAGTAGTAGTCATCAGTCCGGGGGCGGGGAGCTGTTTTTT. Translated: CASSSHQSGGGELFF.

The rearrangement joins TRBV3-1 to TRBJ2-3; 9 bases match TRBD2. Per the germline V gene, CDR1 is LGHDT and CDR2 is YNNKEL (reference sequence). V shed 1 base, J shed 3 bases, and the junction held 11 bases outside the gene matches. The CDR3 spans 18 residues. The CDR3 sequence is CASSQGFLAGIGTDTQYF. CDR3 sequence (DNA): TGTGCCAGCAGCCAAGGCTTCCTAGCGGGAATCGGAACAGATACGCAGTATTTT.

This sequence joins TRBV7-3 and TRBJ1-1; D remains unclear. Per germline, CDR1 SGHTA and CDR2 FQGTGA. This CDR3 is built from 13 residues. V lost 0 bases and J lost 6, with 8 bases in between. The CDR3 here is CASSLTVSAEAFF. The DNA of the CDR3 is TGTGCCAGCAGCTTAACCGTATCGGCTGAAGCTTTCTTT.

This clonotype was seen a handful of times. The CDR3 loop is CASSIGGNPNTGELFF. The CDR3 DNA reads TGTGCCAGCAGCATAGGGGGGAATCCGAACACCGGGGAGCTGTTTTTT. V and J are TRBV7-2 and TRBJ2-2; D possibly uses TRBD1 or TRBD2 (6 bases each). From germline, CDR1 is SGHTA and CDR2 FQGNSA. V lost 5 bases to trimming and J lost 0 bases, with 13 bases between them. CDR3 size: 16 residues.

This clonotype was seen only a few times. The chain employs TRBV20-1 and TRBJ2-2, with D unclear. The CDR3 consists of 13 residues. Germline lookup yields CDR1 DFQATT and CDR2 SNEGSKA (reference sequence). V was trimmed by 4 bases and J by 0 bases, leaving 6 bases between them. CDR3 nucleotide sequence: TGCAGTGCTAAGCCGGCGAACACCGGGGAGCTGTTTTTT. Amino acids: CSAKPANTGELFF.

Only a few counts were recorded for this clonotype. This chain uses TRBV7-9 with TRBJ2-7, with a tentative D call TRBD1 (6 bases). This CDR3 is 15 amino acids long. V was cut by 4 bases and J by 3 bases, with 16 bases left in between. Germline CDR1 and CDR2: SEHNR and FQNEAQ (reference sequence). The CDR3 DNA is TGTGCCAGCAGCTCTACGTTGGACAGTTACTACGAGCAGTACTTC. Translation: CASSSTLDSYYEQYF.

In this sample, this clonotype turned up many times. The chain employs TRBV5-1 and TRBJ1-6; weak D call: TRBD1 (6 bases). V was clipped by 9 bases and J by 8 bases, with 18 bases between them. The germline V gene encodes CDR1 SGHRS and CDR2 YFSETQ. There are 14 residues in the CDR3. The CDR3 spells CAIKFGTIYSPLHF. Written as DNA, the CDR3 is TGCGCCATCAAATTCGGGACAATATATTCACCCCTCCACTTT.

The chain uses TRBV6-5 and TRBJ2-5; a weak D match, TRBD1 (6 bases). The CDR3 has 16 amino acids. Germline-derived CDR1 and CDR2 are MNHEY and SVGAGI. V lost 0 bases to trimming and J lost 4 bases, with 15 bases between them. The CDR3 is CASSYSRSQGRETQYF. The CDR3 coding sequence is TGTGCCAGCAGTTACTCGCGGTCCCAGGGGAGAGAGACCCAGTACTTC.

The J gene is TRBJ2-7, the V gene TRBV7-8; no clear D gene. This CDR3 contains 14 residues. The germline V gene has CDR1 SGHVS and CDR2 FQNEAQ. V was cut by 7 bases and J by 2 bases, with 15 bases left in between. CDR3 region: CASILDGTTYEQYF. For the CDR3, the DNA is TGTGCCAGCATCCTGGACGGCACCACCTACGAGCAGTACTTC.

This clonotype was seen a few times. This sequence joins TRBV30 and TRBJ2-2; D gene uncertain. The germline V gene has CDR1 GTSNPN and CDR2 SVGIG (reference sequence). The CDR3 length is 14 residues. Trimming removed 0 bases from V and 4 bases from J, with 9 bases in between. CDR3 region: CAWSVYGFTGELFF. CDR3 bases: TGTGCCTGGAGTGTATACGGGTTCACCGGGGAGCTGTTTTTT.

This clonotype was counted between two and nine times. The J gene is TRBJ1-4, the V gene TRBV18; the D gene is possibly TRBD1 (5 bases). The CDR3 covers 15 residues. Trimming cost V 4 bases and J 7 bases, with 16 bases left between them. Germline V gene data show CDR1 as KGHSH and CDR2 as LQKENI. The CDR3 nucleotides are TGTGCCAGCTCACGTTCGCAGGGTTCGTCTGAAAAACTGTTTTTT. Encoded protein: CASSRSQGSSEKLFF.

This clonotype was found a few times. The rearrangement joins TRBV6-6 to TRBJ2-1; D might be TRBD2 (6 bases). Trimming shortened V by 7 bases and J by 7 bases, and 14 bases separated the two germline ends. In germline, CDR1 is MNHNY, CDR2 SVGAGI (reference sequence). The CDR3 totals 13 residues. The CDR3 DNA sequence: TGTGCCAGCATTGGCGGGAAGGCGAATGAGCAGTTCTTC. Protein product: CASIGGKANEQFF.

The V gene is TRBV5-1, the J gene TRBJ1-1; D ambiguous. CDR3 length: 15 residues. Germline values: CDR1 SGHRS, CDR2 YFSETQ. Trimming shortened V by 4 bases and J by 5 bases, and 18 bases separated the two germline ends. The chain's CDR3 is CASSPREHSVTEAFF. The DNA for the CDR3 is TGCGCCAGCAGCCCGAGGGAACATTCTGTGACTGAAGCTTTCTTT.

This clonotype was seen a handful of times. In DNA form, the CDR3 reads TGTGCCTCCGGCGACGGGGGTTGGTTTAGAGATACGCAGTATTTT. Translation gives CASGDGGWFRDTQYF. The chain recombines TRBV12-3 or TRBV12-4 with TRBJ2-3; tentative D call: TRBD2 (6 bases). V was trimmed by 11 bases and J by 5 bases, leaving 23 bases between them. This CDR3 is built from 15 residues.

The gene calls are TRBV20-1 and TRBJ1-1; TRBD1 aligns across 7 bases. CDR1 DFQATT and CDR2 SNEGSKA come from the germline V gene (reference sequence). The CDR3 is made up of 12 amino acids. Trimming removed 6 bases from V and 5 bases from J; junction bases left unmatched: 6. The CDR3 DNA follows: TGCAGTGCCTTCAACAGGGGTACTGAAGCTTTCTTT. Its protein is CSAFNRGTEAFF.